Listed below are T cell receptor beta chains from one sample, sequenced in a study of T cell changes during pregnancy in multiple sclerosis. Only in-frame clones appear in the TCRdb table, and some are missing; sequencing was by immunoSEQ multiplex PCR. This sample carries 50,000 to 75,000 clones, approximately 93% of them seen once, and the ten largest clones take roughly 2.7%. Specimen: CD8+ T cells from peripheral blood mononuclear cells, collected in the third trimester of pregnancy. Receptors originate from a female donor with multiple sclerosis, enrolled in a pregnancy study. Each CDR3 is given with its conserved first and last residue. Fields, in order: J gene, clone size, D gene, V gene, CDR3 protein, CDR3 DNA. The D gene is left open where the match is weak. Some rows have no size entry. The others give once, few or many, or a class for an expanded clone.

TRBJ2-1 | NA | TRBD2 | TRBV5-6 | CASSLGLAGANEQFF | TGTGCCAGCAGCTTGGGACTAGCGGGAGCCAATGAGCAGTTCTTC
TRBJ2-1 | NA | NA | TRBV10-3 | CAISESGAGINNEQFF | TGTGCCATCAGTGAGTCGGGAGCCGGAATAAACAATGAGCAGTTCTTC
TRBJ2-1 | NA | TRBD2 | TRBV6-5 | CASSYGGGPRNEQFF | TGTGCCAGCAGTTACGGGGGAGGGCCTCGTAATGAGCAGTTCTTC
TRBJ1-2 | NA | TRBD1 | TRBV19 | CASTTGQGLYGYTF | TGTGCCAGTACCACCGGACAGGGGCTCTATGGCTACACCTTC
TRBJ1-2 | NA | TRBD1 | TRBV6-6 | CATTGTGVGYTF | TGTGCCACCACCGGGACAGGGGTAGGCTACACCTTC
TRBJ1-1 | NA | NA | TRBV15 | CATSRDLRGPEAFF | TGTGCCACCAGCAGAGATTTAAGGGGTCCTGAAGCTTTCTTT
TRBJ1-5 | NA | NA | TRBV27 | CASSLVRGGNQPQHF | TGTGCCAGCAGTTTAGTACGGGGTGGCAATCAGCCCCAGCATTTT
TRBJ2-1 | NA | NA | TRBV27 | CASSLRPLLGSGFSEQFF | TGTGCCAGCAGTTTACGGCCCCTTCTGGGGAGTGGTTTCAGTGAGCAGTTCTTC
TRBJ1-3 | NA | TRBD1 | TRBV23-1 | CAAKLTGTGAKVPGNTIYF | TGCGCCGCCAAATTGACCGGGACAGGGGCAAAAGTCCCCGGAAACACCATATATTTT
TRBJ2-5 | NA | TRBD2 | TRBV19 | CASSMTSGRYQETQYF | TGTGCCAGTAGTATGACTAGCGGGAGGTACCAAGAGACCCAGTACTTC
TRBJ2-2 | NA | NA | TRBV27 | CASSPLNTGELFF | TGTGCCAGCAGTCCTCTCAACACCGGGGAGCTGTTTTTT
TRBJ1-4 | NA | NA | TRBV15 | CATSRDVQGNEKLFF | TGTGCCACCAGCAGAGATGTGCAGGGGAATGAAAAACTGTTTTTT
TRBJ2-2 | NA | NA | TRBV19 | CASSIFPKVAEGTGELFF | TGTGCCAGTAGTATATTCCCCAAAGTAGCGGAGGGCACCGGGGAGCTGTTTTTT
TRBJ2-2 | NA | NA | TRBV7-9 | CASRKDFLSTGELFF | TGTGCCAGCAGAAAGGACTTTTTATCTACCGGGGAGCTGTTTTTT
TRBJ2-2 | NA | TRBD2 | TRBV6-6 | CASSPASAGTGELFF | TGTGCCAGCAGCCCTGCCTCAGCGGGGACCGGGGAGCTGTTTTTT
TRBJ2-2 | NA | TRBD1 | TRBV5-6 | CASSLTGGLPGELFF | TGTGCCAGCAGCTTGACAGGGGGTCTTCCCGGGGAGCTGTTTTTT
TRBJ1-1 | few | TRBD1 | TRBV30 | CAWSLGQATEAFF | TGTGCCTGGAGTTTGGGACAGGCCACTGAAGCTTTCTTT
TRBJ2-1 | NA | TRBD2 | TRBV5-1 | CASSLALGLAVDEQFF | TGCGCCAGCAGCTTGGCCCTGGGACTAGCGGTGGATGAGCAGTTCTTC
TRBJ1-1 | once | NA | TRBV7-9 | CASSLAGVNTEAFF | TGTGCCAGCAGCTTAGCCGGGGTGAACACTGAAGCTTTCTTT
TRBJ2-7 | NA | NA | TRBV5-4 | CASRTRETPYEQYF | TGTGCCAGCAGGACCCGGGAGACCCCCTACGAGCAGTACTTC
TRBJ2-7 | NA | NA | TRBV6-1 | CASSEGGEYF | TGTGCCAGCAGTGAAGGGGGCGAGTACTTC
TRBJ2-1 | NA | NA | TRBV28 | CASSSSVLDSSYNEQFF | TGTGCCAGCAGTTCAAGTGTCTTGGACAGCTCCTACAATGAGCAGTTCTTC
TRBJ2-5 | NA | NA | TRBV7-9 | CASSPPGGGETQYF | TGTGCCAGCAGCCCCCCCGGGGGTGGAGAGACCCAGTACTTC
TRBJ1-2 | NA | NA | TRBV5-1 | CASSYSNGQGYTF | TGCGCCAGCAGCTACTCAAATGGGCAGGGCTACACCTTC
TRBJ2-3 | NA | TRBD2 | TRBV19 | CASSILAGGTDTQYF | TGTGCCAGTAGTATACTAGCGGGAGGCACAGATACGCAGTATTTT
TRBJ1-4 | NA | NA | TRBV7-2 | CASSLNPTANEKLFF | TGTGCCAGCAGCTTAAATCCTACAGCTAATGAAAAACTGTTTTTT
TRBJ2-7 | NA | TRBD1 | TRBV11-2 | CASSPPKTGGDEQYF | TGTGCCAGCAGCCCTCCCAAGACAGGGGGCGACGAGCAGTACTTC
TRBJ2-3 | NA | TRBD2 | TRBV7-6 | CASRTSGKVTDTQYF | TGTGCCAGCAGGACTAGCGGGAAGGTCACAGATACGCAGTATTTT
TRBJ2-5 | once | NA | TRBV7-3 | CASSFNGGIQETQYF | TGTGCCAGCAGCTTTAATGGCGGGATACAGGAGACCCAGTACTTC
TRBJ1-1 | NA | TRBD1 | TRBV19 | CASSMGQMLNTEAFF | TGTGCCAGTAGTATGGGACAGATGTTGAACACTGAAGCTTTCTTT
TRBJ2-1 | NA | TRBD1 | TRBV6-1 | CAGGLTGNNEQFF | TGTGCCGGTGGATTGACAGGGAACAATGAGCAGTTCTTC
TRBJ2-2 | NA | TRBD1 | TRBV7-7 | CASSRSLGVSYDREVGTGELFF | TGTGCCAGCAGCCGGAGCTTAGGAGTTTCCTACGACAGGGAAGTTGGCACCGGGGAGCTGTTTTTT
TRBJ2-3 | NA | NA | TRBV19 | CASSKGETATDTQYF | TGTGCCAGTAGTAAGGGGGAGACGGCCACAGATACGCAGTATTTT
TRBJ2-7 | NA | TRBD2 | TRBV4-1 | CASSLMTSGTYEQYF | TGCGCCAGCAGCCTAATGACTAGCGGGACCTACGAGCAGTACTTC
TRBJ2-1 | NA | NA | TRBV27 | CASGWDIKGNEQFF | TGTGCCAGCGGATGGGACATAAAGGGTAATGAGCAGTTCTTC
TRBJ1-1 | few | NA | TRBV28 | CASSFRGGTEAFF | TGTGCCAGCAGTTTTCGGGGGGGCACTGAAGCTTTCTTT
TRBJ1-1 | NA | NA | TRBV5-1 | CASSLEGQMNTEAFF | TGCGCCAGCAGCTTGGAGGGACAAATGAACACTGAAGCTTTCTTT
TRBJ2-7 | once | NA | TRBV2 | CAILTGEGYEQYF | TGTGCCATCCTTACCGGGGAAGGCTACGAGCAGTACTTC
TRBJ2-7 | NA | NA | TRBV5-6 | CASSFLPGSYEQYF | TGTGCCAGCAGCTTTCTTCCGGGATCCTACGAGCAGTACTTC
TRBJ2-7 | NA | TRBD1 | TRBV13 | CASSDGTGPYEQYF | TGTGCCAGCAGCGACGGGACAGGCCCCTACGAGCAGTACTTC
TRBJ1-1 | NA | NA | TRBV27 | CASSLSGGGYTEAFF | TGTGCCAGCAGTTTATCGGGCGGCGGGTACACTGAAGCTTTCTTT
TRBJ2-6 | NA | NA | TRBV27 | CASLDTSSGANVLTF | TGTGCCAGTTTGGACACCTCCTCTGGGGCCAACGTCCTGACTTTC